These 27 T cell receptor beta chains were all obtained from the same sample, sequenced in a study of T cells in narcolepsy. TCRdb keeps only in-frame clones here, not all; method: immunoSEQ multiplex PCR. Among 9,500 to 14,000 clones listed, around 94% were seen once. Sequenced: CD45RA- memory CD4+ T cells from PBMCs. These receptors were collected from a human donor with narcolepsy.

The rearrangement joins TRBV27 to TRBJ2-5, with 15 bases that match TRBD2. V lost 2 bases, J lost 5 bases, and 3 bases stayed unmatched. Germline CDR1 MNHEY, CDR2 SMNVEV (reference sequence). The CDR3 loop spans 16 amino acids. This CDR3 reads CASSLRGLAGGETQYF. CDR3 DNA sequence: TGTGCCAGCAGTTTAAGGGGACTAGCGGGAGGCGAGACCCAGTACTTC.

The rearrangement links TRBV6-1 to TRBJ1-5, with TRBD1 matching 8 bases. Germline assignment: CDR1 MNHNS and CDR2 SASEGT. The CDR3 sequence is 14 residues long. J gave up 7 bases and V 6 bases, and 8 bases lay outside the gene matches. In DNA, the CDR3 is TGTGCCAGCAGCAAGACAGGGGTGGACCAGCCCCAGCATTTT. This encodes CASSKTGVDQPQHF.

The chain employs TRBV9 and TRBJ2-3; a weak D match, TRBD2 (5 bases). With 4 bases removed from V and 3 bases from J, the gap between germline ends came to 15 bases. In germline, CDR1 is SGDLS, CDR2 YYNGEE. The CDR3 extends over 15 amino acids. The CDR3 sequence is CASSPYGLATDTQYF. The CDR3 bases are TGTGCCAGCAGCCCGTACGGGCTAGCAACAGATACGCAGTATTTT.

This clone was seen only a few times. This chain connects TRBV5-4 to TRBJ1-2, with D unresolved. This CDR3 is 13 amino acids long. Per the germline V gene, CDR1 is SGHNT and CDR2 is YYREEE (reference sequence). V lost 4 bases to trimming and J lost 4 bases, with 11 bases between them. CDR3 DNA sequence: TGTGCCAGCAGCCGGGGAGCCTCCTATGGCTACACCTTC. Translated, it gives CASSRGASYGYTF.

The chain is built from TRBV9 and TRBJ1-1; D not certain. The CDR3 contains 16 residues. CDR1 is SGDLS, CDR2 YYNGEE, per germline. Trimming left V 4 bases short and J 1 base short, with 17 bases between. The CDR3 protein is CASSMYKRFANTEAFF. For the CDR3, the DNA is TGTGCCAGCAGCATGTATAAAAGGTTTGCGAACACTGAAGCTTTCTTT.

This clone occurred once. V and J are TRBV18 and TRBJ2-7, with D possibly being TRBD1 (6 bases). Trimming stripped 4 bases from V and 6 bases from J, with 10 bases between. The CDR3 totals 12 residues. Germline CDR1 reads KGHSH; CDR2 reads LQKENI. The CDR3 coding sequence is TGTGCCAGCTCACGTGTAGGGGGCGAGCAGTACTTC. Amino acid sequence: CASSRVGGEQYF.

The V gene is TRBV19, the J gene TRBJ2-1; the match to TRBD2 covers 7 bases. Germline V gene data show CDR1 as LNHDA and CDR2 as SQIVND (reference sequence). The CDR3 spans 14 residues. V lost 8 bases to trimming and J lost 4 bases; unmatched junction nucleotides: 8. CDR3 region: CASDSGRFYNEQFF. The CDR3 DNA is TGTGCCAGTGATAGCGGGCGGTTTTACAATGAGCAGTTCTTC. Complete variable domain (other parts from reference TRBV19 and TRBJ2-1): DGGITQSPKYLFRKEGQNVTLSCEQNLNHDAMYWYRQDPGQGLRLIYYSQIVNDFQKGDIAEGYSVSREKKESFPLTVTSAQKNPTAFYLCASDSGRFYNEQFFGPGTRLTVL.

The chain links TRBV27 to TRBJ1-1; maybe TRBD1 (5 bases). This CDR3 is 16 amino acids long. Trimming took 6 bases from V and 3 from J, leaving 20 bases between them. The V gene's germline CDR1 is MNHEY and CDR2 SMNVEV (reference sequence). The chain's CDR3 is CASRSGWGSGDTEAFF. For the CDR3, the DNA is TGTGCCAGCAGATCGGGGTGGGGTTCGGGGGACACTGAAGCTTTCTTT.

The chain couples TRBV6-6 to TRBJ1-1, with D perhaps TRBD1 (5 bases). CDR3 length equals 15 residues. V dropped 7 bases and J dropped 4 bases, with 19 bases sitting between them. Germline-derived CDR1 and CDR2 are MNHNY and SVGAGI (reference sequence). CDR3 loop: CASTYGAGRSTEAFF. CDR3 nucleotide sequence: TGTGCCAGCACCTACGGGGCGGGGCGGTCCACTGAAGCTTTCTTT.

CDR3 DNA sequence: TGTGCCAGCAGCTCTGGGTACGAGCAGTACTTC. As protein: CASSSGYEQYF. The chain links TRBV11-2 to TRBJ2-7; D is ambiguous. CDR1 and CDR2 from the germline V gene are SGHAT and FQNNGV. The V end was cut by 4 bases, the J end by 4 bases, with 5 bases between. The CDR3 has 11 residues.

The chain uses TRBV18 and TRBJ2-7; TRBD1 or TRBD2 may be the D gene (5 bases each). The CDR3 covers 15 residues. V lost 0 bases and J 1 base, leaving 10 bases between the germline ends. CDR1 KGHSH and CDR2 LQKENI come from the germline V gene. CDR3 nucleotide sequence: TGTGCCAGCTCACCACCCTCGAGGGGATCCTACGAGCAGTACTTC. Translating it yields CASSPPSRGSYEQYF.

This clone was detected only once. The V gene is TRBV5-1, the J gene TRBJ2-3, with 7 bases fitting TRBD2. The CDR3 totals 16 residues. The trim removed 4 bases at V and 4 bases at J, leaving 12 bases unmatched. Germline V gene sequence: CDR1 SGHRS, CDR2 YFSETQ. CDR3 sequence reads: CASSPTSDIGSDTQYF. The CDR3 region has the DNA TGCGCCAGCAGCCCCACTAGCGATATAGGCTCAGATACGCAGTATTTT.

The CDR3 spells CASSHSVGQEITNYGYTF. The CDR3, as DNA: TGTGCCAGCAGTCACTCTGTCGGACAGGAGATCACTAACTATGGCTACACCTTC. V is TRBV9 and J is TRBJ1-2, with 7 nucleotides matching TRBD1. The length of the CDR3 is 18 residues. V lost 5 bases and J lost 0; bases outside the gene matches: 16. Germline assignment: CDR1 SGDLS and CDR2 YYNGEE.

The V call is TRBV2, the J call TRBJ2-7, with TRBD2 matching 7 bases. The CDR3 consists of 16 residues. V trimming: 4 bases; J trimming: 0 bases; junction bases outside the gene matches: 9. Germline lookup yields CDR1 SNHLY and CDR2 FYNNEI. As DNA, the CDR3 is TGTGCCAGCAGTGCCCCGCTAGCGGCCGACTCCTACGAGCAGTACTTC. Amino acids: CASSAPLAADSYEQYF.

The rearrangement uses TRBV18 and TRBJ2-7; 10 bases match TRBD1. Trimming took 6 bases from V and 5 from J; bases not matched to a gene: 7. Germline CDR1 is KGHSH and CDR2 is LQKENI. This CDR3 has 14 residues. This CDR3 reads CASSPRDRGDEQYF. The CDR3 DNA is TGTGCCAGCTCGCCCCGGGACAGGGGAGACGAGCAGTACTTC.

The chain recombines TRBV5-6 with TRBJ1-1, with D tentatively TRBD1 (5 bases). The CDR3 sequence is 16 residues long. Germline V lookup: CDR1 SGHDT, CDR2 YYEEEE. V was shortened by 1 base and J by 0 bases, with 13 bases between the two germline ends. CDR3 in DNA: TGTGCCAGCAGCTTGAGGCAGGGCTCCATGAACACTGAAGCTTTCTTT. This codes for CASSLRQGSMNTEAFF.

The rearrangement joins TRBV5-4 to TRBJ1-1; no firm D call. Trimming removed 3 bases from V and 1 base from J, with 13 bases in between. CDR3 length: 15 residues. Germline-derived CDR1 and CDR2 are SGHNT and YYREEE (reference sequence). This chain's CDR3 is CASSSDPRPNTEAFF. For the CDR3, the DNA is TGTGCCAGCAGCTCGGACCCTCGCCCGAACACTGAAGCTTTCTTT.

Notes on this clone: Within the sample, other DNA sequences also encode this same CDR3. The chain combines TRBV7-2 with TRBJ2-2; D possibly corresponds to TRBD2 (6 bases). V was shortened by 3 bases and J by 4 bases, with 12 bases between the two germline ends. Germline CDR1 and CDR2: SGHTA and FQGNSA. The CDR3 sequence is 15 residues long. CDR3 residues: CASSFGRAGTGELFF. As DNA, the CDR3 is TGTGCCAGCAGCTTCGGGAGAGCCGGCACCGGGGAGCTGTTTTTT.

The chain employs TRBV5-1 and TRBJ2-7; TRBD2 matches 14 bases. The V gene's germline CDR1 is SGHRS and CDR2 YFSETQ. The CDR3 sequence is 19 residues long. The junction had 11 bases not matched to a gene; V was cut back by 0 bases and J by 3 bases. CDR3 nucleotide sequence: TGCGCCAGCAGCTTGGCCCCGACTAGCGGGAGGGCCACGGTCTACGAGCAGTACTTC. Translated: CASSLAPTSGRATVYEQYF.

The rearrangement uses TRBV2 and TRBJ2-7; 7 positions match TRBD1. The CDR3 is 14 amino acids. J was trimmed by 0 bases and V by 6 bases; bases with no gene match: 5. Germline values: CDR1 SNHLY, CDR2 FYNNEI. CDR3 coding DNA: TGTGCCAGCAGAACAGGGGATCACTCCTACGAGCAGTACTTC. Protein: CASRTGDHSYEQYF.

CDR3 region: CASSSLGTGGLSGANVLTF. CDR3 DNA: TGTGCCAGCAGCTCCCTCGGGACTGGGGGGCTCTCTGGGGCCAACGTCCTGACTTTC. The chain recombines TRBV5-4 with TRBJ2-6; either TRBD1 or TRBD2 may supply D (6 bases each). CDR1 SGHNT and CDR2 YYREEE come from the germline V gene (reference sequence). The CDR3 covers 19 residues. V was trimmed by 3 bases and J by 0 bases, leaving 19 bases between them.

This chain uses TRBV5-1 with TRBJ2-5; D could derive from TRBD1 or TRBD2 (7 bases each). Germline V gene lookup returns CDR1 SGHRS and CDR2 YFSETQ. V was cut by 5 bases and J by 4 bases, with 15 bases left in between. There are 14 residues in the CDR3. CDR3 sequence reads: CASSRQGGVETQYF. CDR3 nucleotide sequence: TGCGCCAGCAGTCGACAGGGAGGGGTAGAGACCCAGTACTTC.

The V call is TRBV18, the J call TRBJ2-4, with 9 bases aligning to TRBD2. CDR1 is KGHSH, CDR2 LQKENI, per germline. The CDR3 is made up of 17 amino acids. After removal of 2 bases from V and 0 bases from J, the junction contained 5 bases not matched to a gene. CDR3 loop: CASSPSSGALAKNIQYF. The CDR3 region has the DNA TGTGCCAGCTCACCATCTAGCGGGGCCCTAGCCAAAAACATTCAGTACTTC. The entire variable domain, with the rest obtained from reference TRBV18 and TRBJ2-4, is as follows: NAGVMQNPRHLVRRRGQEARLRCSPMKGHSHVYWYRQLPEEGLKFMVYLQKENIIDESGMPKERFSAEFPKEGPSILRIQQVVRGDSAAYFCASSPSSGALAKNIQYFGAGTRLSVL.

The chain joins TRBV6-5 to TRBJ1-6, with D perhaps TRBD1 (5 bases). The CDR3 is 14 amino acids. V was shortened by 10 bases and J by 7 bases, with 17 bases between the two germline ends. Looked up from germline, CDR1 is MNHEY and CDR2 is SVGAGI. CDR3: CATRGEIENSPLHF. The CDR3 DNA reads TGTGCCACCAGAGGGGAGATAGAGAATTCACCCCTCCACTTT.

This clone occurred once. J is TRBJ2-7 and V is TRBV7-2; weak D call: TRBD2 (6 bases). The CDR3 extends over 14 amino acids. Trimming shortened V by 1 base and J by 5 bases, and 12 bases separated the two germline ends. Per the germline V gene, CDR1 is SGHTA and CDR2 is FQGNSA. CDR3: CASSLVSAGHEQYF. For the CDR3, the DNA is TGTGCCAGCAGCTTAGTGTCTGCGGGACACGAGCAGTACTTC.

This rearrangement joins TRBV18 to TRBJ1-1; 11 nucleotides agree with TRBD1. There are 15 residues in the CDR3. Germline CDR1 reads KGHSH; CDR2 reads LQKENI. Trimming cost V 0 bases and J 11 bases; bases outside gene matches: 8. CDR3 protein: CASSPPGWTGGLAFF. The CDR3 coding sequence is TGTGCCAGCTCACCACCTGGTTGGACAGGGGGCCTGGCTTTCTTT.

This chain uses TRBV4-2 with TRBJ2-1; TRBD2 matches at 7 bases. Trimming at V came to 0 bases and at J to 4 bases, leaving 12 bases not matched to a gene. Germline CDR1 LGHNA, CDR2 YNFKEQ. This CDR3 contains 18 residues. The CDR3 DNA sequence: TGTGCCAGCAGCCAAGAATCCACCTTAGCGGGCGCATACAATGAGCAGTTCTTC. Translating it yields CASSQESTLAGAYNEQFF.